Below, 3 T cell receptor beta chains from the same sample are listed, as sequenced in a study of cytomegalovirus exposure and HLA in healthy donors. The PCR was carried out with 60 Vbeta primers and 13 Jbeta primers. Sequenced by immunoSEQ multiplex PCR; TCRdb stores in-frame clones only, minus some. The profile shows about 130,000 clones, about 80% of them singletons. Sequences were obtained from PBMCs. These receptors originate from a girl aged 2-10 years in good health and CMV-seronegative.

This sequence joins TRBV15 and TRBJ2-5, with D maybe TRBD1 (5 bases). V dropped 2 bases and J dropped 1 base, with 14 bases sitting between them. Germline loops: CDR1 LNHNV, CDR2 YYDKDF (reference sequence). The CDR3 runs to 16 residues. Here the CDR3 reads CATSRLNRNLQETQYF. In DNA, the CDR3 is TGTGCCACCAGCAGACTTAACAGGAATCTCCAAGAGACCCAGTACTTC. Based on the CDR3 plus reference TRBV15 and TRBJ2-5, the full variable domain is DAMVIQNPRYQVTQFGKPVTLSCSQTLNHNVMYWYQQKSSQAPKLLFHYYDKDFNNEADTPDNFQSRRPNTSFCFLDIRSPGLGDTAMYLCATSRLNRNLQETQYFGPGTRLLVL.

V is TRBV5-1 and J is TRBJ2-5; 7 bases match TRBD2. V was pared by 2 bases and J by 4 bases, with 14 bases of the junction left unmatched. This CDR3 is built from 17 residues. Germline values: CDR1 SGHRS, CDR2 YFSETQ. CDR3 in amino acids: CASSLPGLLTVVETQYF. CDR3 DNA: TGCGCCAGCAGCTTACCGGGACTACTAACGGTAGTAGAGACCCAGTACTTC.

This clone was counted once. This chain uses TRBV7-2 with TRBJ2-5; TRBD1 is a possible D gene (5 bases). The V end lost 2 bases, the J end lost 5 bases, and 6 bases lay between the germline ends. CDR3 length: 12 amino acids. The germline V gene has CDR1 SGHTA and CDR2 FQGNSA. DNA of the CDR3: TGTGCCAGCAGCTTAAAGGGGGAGACCCAGTACTTC. It translates to CASSLKGETQYF.